The rows below give T cell receptor beta chains drawn from one sample of a study of T cells in Graves' hyperthyroidism and ophthalmopathy. TCRdb redid the calling of the multiplex PCR reads with MiXCR, one entry per CDR3 protein. Of roughly 840,000 distinct CDR3 sequences in the sample, about 38% were seen once. Sequenced material: blood. The receptor set was obtained from a man aged 18 to 35 with Graves' hyperthyroidism. CDR3s include the opening cysteine and the closing phenylalanine or tryptophan. D genes are given only for firm matches. Clone sizes are given selectively: once, few, many, or a class where the clone is expanded.

TRBD2 many TRBJ2-7 TRBV7-2 TGTGCCAGCAGCTTAGATCCCGGGACTAGCTACGAGCAGTACTTC CASSLDPGTSYEQYF
TRBD1 many TRBJ1-2 TRBV10-3 TGTGCCATCAGTAAGCCCGGGACAGGCTATGGCTACACCTTC CAISKPGTGYGYTF
NA many TRBJ1-6 TRBV19 TGTGCCAGTAGCTCGCCACGGAAGAATTCACCCCTCCACTTT CASSSPRKNSPLHF
NA NA TRBJ2-5 TRBV24-1 TGTGCCACCAGTGCTAGACCTCCGGGACGGCAAGAGACCCAGTACTTC CATSARPPGRQETQYF
NA NA TRBJ1-1 TRBV6-5 TGTGCCAGCAGTTCCCGGACAGTCGCTGAAGCTTTCTTT CASSSRTVAEAFF
NA few TRBJ1-5 TRBV12-3/TRBV12-4 TGTGCCAGCAGTTCCGAATCGATCGGGACGGGCAATCAGCCCCAGCATTTT CASSSESIGTGNQPQHF
NA NA TRBJ1-6 TRBV9 TGCGCCAGCAGCGTAGCCCGGGGCAAGGGCGCGGGTTCACCCCTCCACTTT CASSVARGKGAGSPLHF
NA many TRBJ1-1 TRBV29-1 TGCAGCGCCCAACAGGGTCTGAACACTGAAGCTTTCTTT CSAQQGLNTEAFF
NA NA TRBJ1-6 TRBV9 TGTGCCAGCAGCGTAGGGGACTATAATTCACCCCTCCACTTT CASSVGDYNSPLHF
NA many TRBJ2-5 TRBV10-3 TGTGCCATCAGTGTTGTCCAGACTCAAGAGACCCAGTACTTC CAISVVQTQETQYF
NA NA TRBJ1-2 TRBV7-6 TGTGCCAGCAGCTTGGGGGCGGGTTTAGATACCTTC CASSLGAGLDTF
TRBD1 many TRBJ1-5 TRBV2 TGTGCCAGCAGAGAAGCCAGACAGGGTGGGGGTCAGCCCCAGCATTTT CASREARQGGGQPQHF
NA NA TRBJ2-7 TRBV5-6 TGTGCCAGCAGCTTAACAGGGTTCTACTACGAGCAGTACTTC CASSLTGFYYEQYF
NA few TRBJ1-1 TRBV7-8 TGTGCCAGCAGCCCAAGAGGTTTTCGGCAGGGGAACACTGAAGCTTTCTTT CASSPRGFRQGNTEAFF
NA NA TRBJ1-1 TRBV9 TGTGCCAGCAGCCAAACGGGGACACCCCAACGGACTGAAGCTTTCTTT CASSQTGTPQRTEAFF
NA NA TRBJ2-5 TRBV7-9 TGTGCCAGCAGTTTTAACCAGACCCAGTACTTC CASSFNQTQYF
TRBD1 NA TRBJ1-5 TRBV2 TGTGGCAGCTTAGGACAGGTGAATCAGCCCCAGCATTTT CGSLGQVNQPQHF
TRBD1 NA TRBJ1-1 TRBV25-1 TGTGCTAGGGGAGACAGGGGGGCGGCTGAAGCTTTCTTT CARGDRGAAEAFF
NA few TRBJ1-4 TRBV5-1 TGCGCCAGCAGCTTGGAGGGACAAAAACGGGAAAAACTGTTTTTT CASSLEGQKREKLFF
NA NA TRBJ1-1 TRBV7-2 TGTGCCAGCAGCTTAGTAGAAGGATCCGCCGGGAACACTGAAGCTTTCTTT CASSLVEGSAGNTEAFF
NA few TRBJ2-7 TRBV9 TGTGCCAGCAGCGTAGTGGCAGATACCTACGAGCAGTACTTC CASSVVADTYEQYF
TRBD2 NA TRBJ2-7 TRBV6-7 TGTGCCAGCAGTTACTCGAGAGGGGAGGGAGACTCCTACGAGCAGTACTTC CASSYSRGEGDSYEQYF
TRBD2 many TRBJ2-7 TRBV19 TGTGCCAGTACCGGCACTGAGCGGGAGTCCGAGCAGTACTTC CASTGTERESEQYF
TRBD1 NA TRBJ2-7 TRBV24-1 TGTGCCACCAGTGATCTTTTGGACAGGGGGCCCTACGAGCAGTACTTC CATSDLLDRGPYEQYF
TRBD2 many TRBJ2-7 TRBV2 TGTGCCAGCAGTACGGGGGGAACCTACGAGCAGTACTTC CASSTGGTYEQYF
TRBD2 few TRBJ2-5 TRBV6-5 TGTGCCATCACCTCGGGGGGGCTAGCGGGAGAGACCCAGTACTTC CAITSGGLAGETQYF
NA NA TRBJ2-7 TRBV19 TGTGCCAGTAGTGCGGGGACCTCCGGCGAGCAGTACTTC CASSAGTSGEQYF
NA few TRBJ2-2 TRBV20-1 TGCAGTGCTTCCCTCGGGAGAGAGGACACCGGGGAGCTGTTTTTT CSASLGREDTGELFF
NA NA TRBJ2-7 TRBV29-1 TGCAGCTTAGACGGCAGCTCCTACGAGCAGTACTTC CSLDGSSYEQYF
TRBD1 many TRBJ2-7 TRBV7-9 TGTGCCAGCAGCTCCGGACAGGGCAACCACGAGCAGTACTTC CASSSGQGNHEQYF
NA many TRBJ2-7 TRBV29-1 TGCAGCGTTGGAGGGGCTAGGGAGGTCCACGAGCAGTACTTC CSVGGAREVHEQYF
TRBD1 few TRBJ1-6 TRBV12-3/TRBV12-4 TGTGCCAGCAGTTTATGGACTGACAGGGGGATTTCACCCCTCCACTTT CASSLWTDRGISPLHF
NA once TRBJ2-3 TRBV7-2 TGTGCCAGCAGCTCAGTGGGAGGCCGGACAGATACGCAGTATTTT CASSSVGGRTDTQYF